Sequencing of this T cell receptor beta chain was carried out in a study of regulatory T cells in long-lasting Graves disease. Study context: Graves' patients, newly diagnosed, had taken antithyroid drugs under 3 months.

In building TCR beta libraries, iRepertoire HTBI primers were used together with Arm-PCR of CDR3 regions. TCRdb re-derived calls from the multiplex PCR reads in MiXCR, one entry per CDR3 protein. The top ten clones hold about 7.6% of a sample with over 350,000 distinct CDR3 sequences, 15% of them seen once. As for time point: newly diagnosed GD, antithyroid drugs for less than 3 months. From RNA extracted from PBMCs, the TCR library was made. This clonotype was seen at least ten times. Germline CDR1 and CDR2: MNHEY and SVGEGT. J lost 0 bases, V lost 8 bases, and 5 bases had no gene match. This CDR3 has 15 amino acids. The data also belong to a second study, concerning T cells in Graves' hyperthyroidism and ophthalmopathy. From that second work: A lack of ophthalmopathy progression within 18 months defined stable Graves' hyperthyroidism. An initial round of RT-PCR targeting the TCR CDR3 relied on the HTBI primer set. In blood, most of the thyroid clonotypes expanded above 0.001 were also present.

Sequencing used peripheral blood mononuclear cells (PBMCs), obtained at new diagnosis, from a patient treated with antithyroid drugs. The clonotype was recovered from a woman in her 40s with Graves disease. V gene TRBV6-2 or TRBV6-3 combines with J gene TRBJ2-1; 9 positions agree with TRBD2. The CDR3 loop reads CASHSGSISYNEQFF. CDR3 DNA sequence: TGTGCCAGCCATAGCGGGAGCATCTCCTACAATGAGCAGTTCTTC.